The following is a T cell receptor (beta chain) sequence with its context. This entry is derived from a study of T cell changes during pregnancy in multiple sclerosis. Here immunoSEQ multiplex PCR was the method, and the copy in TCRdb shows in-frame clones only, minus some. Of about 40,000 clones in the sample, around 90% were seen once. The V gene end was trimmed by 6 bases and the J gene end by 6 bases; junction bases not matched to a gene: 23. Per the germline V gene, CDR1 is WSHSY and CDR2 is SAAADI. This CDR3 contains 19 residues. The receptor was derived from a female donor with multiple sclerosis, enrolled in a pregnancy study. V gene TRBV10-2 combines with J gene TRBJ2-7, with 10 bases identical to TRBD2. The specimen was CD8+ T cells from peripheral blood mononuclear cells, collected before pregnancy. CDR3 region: CASSDPRIGAGGPSGEQYF. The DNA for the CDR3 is TGCGCCAGCAGCGACCCCAGAATCGGAGCGGGAGGGCCCTCAGGCGAGCAGTACTTC.